One and the same sample provided the 18 T cell receptor beta chains below, sequenced in a study of blood T cells in healthy people across ages. A second PCR of 7 to 11 cycles used a sample-barcoded 5' primer and a J-beta primer mix. TCRdb redid the calling of the 5' RACE reads with MiXCR, one entry per CDR3 protein. Among around 940,000 distinct CDR3 sequences listed, approximately 50% were seen once. The sequenced sample was blood. The source is a woman aged 60-70 years in good health.

This clonotype has just a few counts. This chain joins TRBV2 and TRBJ2-7, with a possible D match to TRBD2 (5 bases). This CDR3 comprises 17 residues. The V gene lost 0 bases and the J gene lost 7 bases, with 22 bases spanning the gap. Germline V gene lookup returns CDR1 SNHLY and CDR2 FYNNEI. CDR3 residues: CASSEAPAGDLGAEQYF. CDR3 DNA sequence: TGTGCCAGCAGTGAAGCGCCGGCTGGGGATCTGGGAGCGGAGCAGTACTTC. Complete variable domain (other parts from reference TRBV2 and TRBJ2-7): EPEVTQTPSHQVTQMGQEVILRCVPISNHLYFYWYRQILGQKVEFLVSFYNNEISEKSEIFDDQFSVERPDGSNFTLKIRSTKLEDSAMYFCASSEAPAGDLGAEQYFGPGTRLTVT.

This chain uses TRBV20-1 with TRBJ1-2; D is possibly TRBD1 (5 bases). Germline-derived CDR1 and CDR2 are DFQATT and SNEGSKA (reference sequence). The V and J ends lost 3 bases and 3 bases respectively, with 11 bases between them. This CDR3 contains 13 residues. The CDR3: CSASSGTYYGYTF. In DNA form, the CDR3 reads TGCAGTGCTAGCTCCGGGACCTACTATGGCTACACCTTC.

This chain connects TRBV7-8 to TRBJ2-5; no reliable D call. V lost 3 bases to trimming and J lost 5 bases, with 10 bases between them. This CDR3 spans 13 amino acids. Germline CDR1 and CDR2: SGHVS and FQNEAQ. CDR3 in DNA: TGTGCCAGCAGCTTTACTGTAAGGGAGACCCAGTACTTC. Amino acids: CASSFTVRETQYF.

CDR3 in amino acids: CSVEGGWSSYNEQFF. In DNA form, the CDR3 reads TGCAGCGTTGAAGGGGGGTGGAGCTCCTACAATGAGCAGTTCTTC. The V gene is TRBV29-1, the J gene TRBJ2-1, with D perhaps matching TRBD1 or TRBD2 (5 bases each). The V gene's germline CDR1 is SQVTM and CDR2 ANQGSEA. The CDR3 spans 15 residues. Trimming removed 1 base from V and 0 bases from J, with 10 bases in between.

In this sample, this clonotype turned up a few times. CDR3 amino acids: CASSLLGGNYGYTF. The CDR3 DNA reads TGTGCCAGCTCTTTACTTGGGGGCAACTATGGCTACACCTTC. The chain employs TRBV27 and TRBJ1-2; TRBD1 might be the D (6 bases). V lost 8 bases and J 2 bases, leaving 15 bases between the germline ends. The length of the CDR3 is 14 residues. From germline, CDR1 is MNHEY and CDR2 SMNVEV (reference sequence).

The chain recombines TRBV28 with TRBJ2-5; the D gene is possibly TRBD2 (5 bases). This CDR3 is built from 14 residues. The germline V gene encodes CDR1 MDHEN and CDR2 SYDVKM. Trimming removed 3 bases at V and 3 bases at J, with 11 bases between. The CDR3 bases are TGTGCCAGCAGTTTCTCCGACGGGGAAGAGACCCAGTACTTC. Its translation is CASSFSDGEETQYF.

This clonotype has a handful of counts. The chain joins TRBV30 to TRBJ1-2, with D possibly being TRBD1 (5 bases). Germline CDR1 is GTSNPN and CDR2 is SVGIG (reference sequence). V lost 8 bases and J 5 bases, leaving 9 bases between the germline ends. The CDR3 length is 10 residues. The CDR3 spells CATGQYGYTF. CDR3 coding DNA: TGTGCCACAGGCCAGTATGGCTACACCTTC.

The rearrangement links TRBV12-3 or TRBV12-4 to TRBJ2-1; TRBD2 matches 7 bases. V dropped 7 bases and J dropped 9; count of bases not matched to a gene: 3. This CDR3 comprises 11 residues. CDR3 DNA sequence: TGTGCCAGCACGAGCGGGATTGAGCAGTTCTTC. It yields the protein CASTSGIEQFF.

A word on this clonotype: An end of the junction does not agree with germline; a read error may underlie this. DNA for the CDR3: TGTGCCAGCAGTGAGGCTGGACAGCCGGTTGGCCCCCTGCATTTT. It codes for CASSEAGQPVGPLHF. J is TRBJ1-5 and V is TRBV2; weak D call: TRBD1 (6 bases). The length of the CDR3 is 15 residues. Germline CDR1 and CDR2: SNHLY and FYNNEI.

The V call is TRBV20-1, the J call TRBJ2-3; TRBD2 aligns across 12 bases. After removal of 6 bases from V and 5 bases from J, the junction contained 15 bases not matched to a gene. CDR3 size: 17 residues. Germline-derived CDR1 and CDR2 are DFQATT and SNEGSKA (reference sequence). The CDR3 coding sequence is TGCAGTGCCGCCCACGGACTAGCGGGAAGTCTAGGAGATACGCAGTATTTT. Protein: CSAAHGLAGSLGDTQYF.

The chain is built from TRBV7-2 and TRBJ2-7; perhaps TRBD2 as D (5 bases). CDR1 SGHTA and CDR2 FQGNSA come from the germline V gene. This CDR3 has 12 amino acids. CDR3 DNA sequence: TGTGCCATCAGCTTAGCGAGGAACGAGCAGTACGTC. The encoded protein is CAISLARNEQYV.

The rearrangement uses TRBV11-1 and TRBJ2-6; possible D gene TRBD1, 7 bases. CDR3 size: 21 residues. From germline, CDR1 is SGHAT and CDR2 FQDESV (reference sequence). Trimming removed 0 bases at V and 0 bases at J, with 21 bases between. As DNA, the CDR3 is TGTGCCAGCAGCTTAGCGGGGCGGGGACAGAGGACGAGCTCTGGGGCCAACGTCCTGACTTTC. It encodes CASSLAGRGQRTSSGANVLTF.

This clonotype was counted only a few times. The chain uses TRBV29-1 and TRBJ2-7; D is perhaps TRBD2 (5 bases). Germline V gives CDR1 SQVTM, CDR2 ANQGSEA. The germline V and J ends were trimmed by 1 base and 5 bases, with 12 bases remaining between them. The CDR3 is 13 residues long. This CDR3 reads CSVEGLYGDEQYF. The CDR3 DNA reads TGCAGCGTTGAAGGTCTCTACGGGGACGAGCAGTACTTC.

V and J are TRBV20-1 and TRBJ2-3; the match to TRBD2 covers 7 bases. The CDR3 loop spans 14 amino acids. Germline values: CDR1 DFQATT, CDR2 SNEGSKA (reference sequence). V shed 3 bases and J 5 bases; nucleotides not matched to a gene: 8. The CDR3 loop reads CSASVTKRGDTQYF. The DNA of the CDR3 is TGCAGTGCTAGTGTGACGAAGCGGGGAGATACGCAGTATTTT.

V and J are TRBV5-1 and TRBJ1-4, with D unclear. Germline V gene sequence: CDR1 SGHRS, CDR2 YFSETQ. The CDR3 loop spans 14 amino acids. The V end lost 2 bases, the J end lost 10 bases, and 15 bases lay between the germline ends. The CDR3 region has the DNA TGCGCCAGCAGCTTACAGATCAACTATGGAAAACTGTTTTTT. This sequence encodes CASSLQINYGKLFF.

This clonotype was seen a handful of times. The V gene is TRBV4-1, the J gene TRBJ1-5; no reliable D call. Germline assignment: CDR1 MGHRA and CDR2 YSYEKL. Trimming cost V 4 bases and J 6 bases, with 13 bases left between them. The CDR3 loop spans 14 amino acids. DNA for the CDR3: TGCGCCAGCAGCCGACACCCCATTTCTCAGCCCCAGCATTTT. Protein product: CASSRHPISQPQHF.

V is TRBV13 and J is TRBJ1-4; no clear D. Trimming took off 2 bases at V and 4 bases at J, with 8 bases between the two ends. Looked up from germline, CDR1 is PRHDT and CDR2 is FYEKMQ (reference sequence). The length of the CDR3 is 14 residues. CDR3 DNA: TGTGCCAGCAGCTTACTCCAGATTAATGAAAAACTGTTTTTT. It translates to CASSLLQINEKLFF. The variable domain in full, completed from reference TRBV13 and TRBJ1-4, reads AAGVIQSPRHLIKEKRETATLKCYPIPRHDTVYWYQQGPGQDPQFLISFYEKMQSDKGSIPDRFSAQQFSDYHSELNMSSLELGDSALYFCASSLLQINEKLFFGSGTQLSVL.

This clonotype was observed at least ten times. The chain recombines TRBV6-6 with TRBJ2-5; either TRBD1 or TRBD2 may fit D (5 bases each). CDR3 size: 14 residues. The V and J ends lost 6 bases and 5 bases respectively, with 16 bases between them. The germline CDR1 and CDR2 sequences are MNHNY and SVGAGI (reference sequence). The chain's CDR3 is CASRAGTLEETQYF. CDR3 in DNA: TGTGCCAGCAGGGCCGGGACCCTGGAGGAGACCCAGTACTTC.